One sample yielded the 3 T cell receptor beta chains listed below, sequenced in a study of T cell responses to AZD1222 COVID-19 vaccine. Sequencing was performed with immunoSEQ multiplex PCR; in TCRdb, only in-frame clones are kept and a portion is missing. The table lists about 96,000 clones, 89% of them singletons. The specimen was peripheral blood, collected on day 0 of AZD1222 vaccination. The receptor set was obtained from an adult in good health.

This clone appeared a single time. J is TRBJ2-3 and V is TRBV18; 13 nucleotides agree with TRBD2. V was pared by 2 bases and J by 3 bases, with 2 bases of the junction left unmatched. The CDR3 loop spans 16 amino acids. Germline assignment: CDR1 KGHSH and CDR2 LQKENI. CDR3 coding DNA: TGTGCCAGCTCACCAACTAGCGGGGGGGCGACAGATACGCAGTATTTT. Its protein is CASSPTSGGATDTQYF.

This chain links TRBV29-1 with TRBJ1-2; TRBD1 agrees at 10 bases. The CDR3 runs to 14 residues. Germline CDR1 SQVTM, CDR2 ANQGSEA. Unmatched junction bases numbered 7, after V lost 3 bases and J lost 6 bases. Written as DNA, the CDR3 is TGCAGCGTTGAGGGGGGGACAGGGGCCCATGGCTACACCTTC. It translates to CSVEGGTGAHGYTF. The whole variable domain, filled in from reference TRBV29-1 and TRBJ1-2, reads SAVISQKPSRDICQRGTSLTIQCQVDSQVTMMFWYRQQPGQSLTLIATANQGSEATYESGFVIDKFPISRPNLTFSTLTVSNMSPEDSSIYLCSVEGGTGAHGYTFGSGTRLTVV.

J is TRBJ2-2 and V is TRBV6-5; 8 bases line up with TRBD1. Germline assignment: CDR1 MNHEY and CDR2 SVGAGI. After removal of 7 bases from V and 4 bases from J, the junction contained 5 bases not matched to a gene. The CDR3 covers 14 residues. CDR3 in amino acids: CASNQGALTGELFF. CDR3 nucleotides: TGTGCCAGCAACCAGGGGGCTCTCACCGGGGAGCTGTTTTTT.